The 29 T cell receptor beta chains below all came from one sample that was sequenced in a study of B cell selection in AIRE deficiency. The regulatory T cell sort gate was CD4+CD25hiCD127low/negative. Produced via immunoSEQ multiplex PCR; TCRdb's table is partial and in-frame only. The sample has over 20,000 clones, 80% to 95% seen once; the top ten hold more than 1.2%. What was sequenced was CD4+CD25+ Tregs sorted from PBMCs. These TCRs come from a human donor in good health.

The CDR3 loop reads CAWNLGPIRNEKLFF. The CDR3 DNA sequence: TGTGCCTGGAACCTCGGACCTATTAGGAATGAAAAACTGTTTTTT. The chain carries TRBV30 and TRBJ1-4; the D is unclear. Looked up from germline, CDR1 is GTSNPN and CDR2 is SVGIG (reference sequence). V lost 4 bases to trimming and J lost 5 bases, with 17 bases between them. The CDR3 consists of 15 residues.

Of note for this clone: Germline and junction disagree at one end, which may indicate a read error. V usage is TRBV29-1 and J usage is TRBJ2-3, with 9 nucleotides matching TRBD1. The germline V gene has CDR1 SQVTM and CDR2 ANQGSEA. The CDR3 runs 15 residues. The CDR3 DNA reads TGCAGCGTCGAAGGGACAGGGAAGAGCACAGATACGCAGTATTTT. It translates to CSVEGTGKSTDTQYF.

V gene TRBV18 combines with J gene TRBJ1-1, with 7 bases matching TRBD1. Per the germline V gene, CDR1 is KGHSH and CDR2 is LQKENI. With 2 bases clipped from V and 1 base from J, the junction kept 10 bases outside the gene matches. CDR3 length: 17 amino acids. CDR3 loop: CASSPFGQGVTNTEAFF. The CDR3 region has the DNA TGTGCCAGCTCACCATTCGGGCAGGGGGTAACGAACACTGAAGCTTTCTTT.

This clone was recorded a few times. CDR3 bases: TGTGCCAGCAGCCCTCGGGACAGGGAAGATACGCAGTATTTT. Translation: CASSPRDREDTQYF. V is TRBV5-4 and J is TRBJ2-3; TRBD1 matches at 9 bases. The CDR3 sequence is 14 residues long. The V gene's germline CDR1 is SGHNT and CDR2 YYREEE (reference sequence). The V and J ends lost 4 bases and 5 bases, in that order; junction bases with no gene match: 5.

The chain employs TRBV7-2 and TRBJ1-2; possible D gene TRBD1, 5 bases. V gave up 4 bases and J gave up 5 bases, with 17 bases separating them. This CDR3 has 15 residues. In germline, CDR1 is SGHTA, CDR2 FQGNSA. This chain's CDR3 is CASSSTTQWGYGYTF. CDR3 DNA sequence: TGTGCCAGCAGCTCTACAACCCAGTGGGGGTATGGCTACACCTTC.

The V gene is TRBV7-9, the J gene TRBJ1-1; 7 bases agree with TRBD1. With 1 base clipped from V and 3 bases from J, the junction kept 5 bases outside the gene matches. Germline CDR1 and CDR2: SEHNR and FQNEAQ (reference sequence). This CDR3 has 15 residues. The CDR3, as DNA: TGTGCCAGCAGCTTAGGGCAGGGGGGGGACACTGAAGCTTTCTTT. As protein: CASSLGQGGDTEAFF. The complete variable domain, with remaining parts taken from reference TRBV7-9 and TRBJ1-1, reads DTGVSQNPRHKITKRGQNVTFRCDPISEHNRLYWYRQTLGQGPEFLTYFQNEAQLEKSRLLSDRFSAERPKGSFSTLEIQRTEQGDSAMYLCASSLGQGGDTEAFFGQGTRLTVV.

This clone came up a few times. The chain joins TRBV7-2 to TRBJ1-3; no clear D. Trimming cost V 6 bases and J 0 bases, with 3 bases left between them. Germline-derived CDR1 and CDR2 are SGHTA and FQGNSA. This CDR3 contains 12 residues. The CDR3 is CASRFSGNTIYF. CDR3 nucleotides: TGTGCCAGCAGGTTCTCTGGAAACACCATATATTTT.

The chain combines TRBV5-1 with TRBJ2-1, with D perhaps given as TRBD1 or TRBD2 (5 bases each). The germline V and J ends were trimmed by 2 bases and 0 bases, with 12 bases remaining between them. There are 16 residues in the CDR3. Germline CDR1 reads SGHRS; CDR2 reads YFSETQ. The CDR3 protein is CASSFAGTISYNEQFF. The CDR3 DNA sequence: TGCGCCAGCAGCTTTGCCGGGACCATCTCCTACAATGAGCAGTTCTTC. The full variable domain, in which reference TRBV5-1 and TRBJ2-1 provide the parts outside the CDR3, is KAGVTQTPRYLIKTRGQQVTLSCSPISGHRSVSWYQQTPGQGLQFLFEYFSETQRNKGNFPGRFSGRQFSNSRSEMNVSTLELGDSALYLCASSFAGTISYNEQFFGPGTRLTVL.

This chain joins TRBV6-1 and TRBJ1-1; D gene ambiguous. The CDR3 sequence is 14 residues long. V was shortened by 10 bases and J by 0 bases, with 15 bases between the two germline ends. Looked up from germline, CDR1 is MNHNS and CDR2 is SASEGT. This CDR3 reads CATTGRTMNTEAFF. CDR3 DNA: TGTGCCACCACTGGTCGTACTATGAACACTGAAGCTTTCTTT.

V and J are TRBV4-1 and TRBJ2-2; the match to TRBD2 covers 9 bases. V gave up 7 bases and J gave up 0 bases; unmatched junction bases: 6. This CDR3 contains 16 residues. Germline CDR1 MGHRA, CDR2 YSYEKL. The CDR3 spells CASILVAGANTGELFF. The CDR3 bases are TGCGCCAGCATCTTGGTAGCGGGAGCGAACACCGGGGAGCTGTTTTTT.

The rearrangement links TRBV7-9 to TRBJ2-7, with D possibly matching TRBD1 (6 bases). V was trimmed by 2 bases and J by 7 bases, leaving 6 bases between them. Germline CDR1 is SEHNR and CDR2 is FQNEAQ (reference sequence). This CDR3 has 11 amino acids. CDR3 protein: CASSLTGEQYF. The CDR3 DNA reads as TGTGCCAGCAGCTTAACAGGGGAGCAGTACTTC.

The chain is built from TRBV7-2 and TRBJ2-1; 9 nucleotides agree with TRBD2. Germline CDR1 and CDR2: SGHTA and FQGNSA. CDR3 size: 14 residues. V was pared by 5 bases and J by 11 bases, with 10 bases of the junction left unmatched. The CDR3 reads CASSRRLADTQQFF. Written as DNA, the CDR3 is TGTGCCAGCAGCCGCCGACTAGCGGATACGCAGCAGTTCTTC.

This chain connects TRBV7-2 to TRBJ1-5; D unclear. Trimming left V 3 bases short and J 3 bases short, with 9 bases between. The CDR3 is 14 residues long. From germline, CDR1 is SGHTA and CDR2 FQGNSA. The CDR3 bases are TGTGCCAGCAGCTTCTCCGGTCCCAATCAGCCCCAGCATTTT. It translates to CASSFSGPNQPQHF.

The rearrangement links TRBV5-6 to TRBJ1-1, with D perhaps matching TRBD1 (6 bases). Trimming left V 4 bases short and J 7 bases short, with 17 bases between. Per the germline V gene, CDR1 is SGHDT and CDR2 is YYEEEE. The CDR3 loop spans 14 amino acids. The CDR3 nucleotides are TGTGCCAGCAGCCTAGGGACACAGGGTCTTGAAGCTTTCTTT. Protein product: CASSLGTQGLEAFF.

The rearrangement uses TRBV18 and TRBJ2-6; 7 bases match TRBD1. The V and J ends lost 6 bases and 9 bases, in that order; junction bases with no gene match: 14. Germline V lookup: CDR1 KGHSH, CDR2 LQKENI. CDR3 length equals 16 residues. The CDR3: CASSLIDRVIDNVLTF. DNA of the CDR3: TGTGCCAGCTCCCTTATCGACAGGGTCATTGACAACGTCCTGACTTTC.

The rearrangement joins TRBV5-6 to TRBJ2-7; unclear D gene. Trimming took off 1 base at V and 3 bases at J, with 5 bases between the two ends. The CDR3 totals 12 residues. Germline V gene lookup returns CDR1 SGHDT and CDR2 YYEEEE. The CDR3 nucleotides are TGTGCCAGCAGCTTGTCTGTCTACGAGCAGTACTTC. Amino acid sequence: CASSLSVYEQYF.

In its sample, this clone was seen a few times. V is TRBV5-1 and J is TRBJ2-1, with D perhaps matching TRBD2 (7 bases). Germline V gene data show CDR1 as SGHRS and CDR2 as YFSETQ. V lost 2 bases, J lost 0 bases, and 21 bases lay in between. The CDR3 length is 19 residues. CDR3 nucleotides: TGCGCCAGCAGCTTCGGGGGGCGGGGGTCAAGGAGCTCCTACAATGAGCAGTTCTTC. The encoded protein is CASSFGGRGSRSSYNEQFF.

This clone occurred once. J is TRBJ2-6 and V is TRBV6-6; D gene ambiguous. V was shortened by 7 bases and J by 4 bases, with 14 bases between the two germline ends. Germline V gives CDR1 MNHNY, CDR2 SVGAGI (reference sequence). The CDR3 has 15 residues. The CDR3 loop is CASTIGNDGANVLTF. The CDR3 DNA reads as TGTGCCAGCACCATAGGCAACGACGGGGCCAACGTCCTGACTTTC.

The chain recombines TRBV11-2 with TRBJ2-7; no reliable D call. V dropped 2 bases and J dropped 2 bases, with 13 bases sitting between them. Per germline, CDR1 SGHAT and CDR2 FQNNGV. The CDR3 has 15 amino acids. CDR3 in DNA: TGTGCCAGCAGCTTAAATCCGGTAGGGACCTACGAGCAGTACTTC. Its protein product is CASSLNPVGTYEQYF.

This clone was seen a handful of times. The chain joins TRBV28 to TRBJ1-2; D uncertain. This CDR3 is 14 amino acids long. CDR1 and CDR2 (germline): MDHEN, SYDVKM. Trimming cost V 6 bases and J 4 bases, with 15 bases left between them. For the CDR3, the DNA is TGTGCCAGCAGCTCCACACGGTCTCTCTATGGCTACACCTTC. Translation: CASSSTRSLYGYTF.

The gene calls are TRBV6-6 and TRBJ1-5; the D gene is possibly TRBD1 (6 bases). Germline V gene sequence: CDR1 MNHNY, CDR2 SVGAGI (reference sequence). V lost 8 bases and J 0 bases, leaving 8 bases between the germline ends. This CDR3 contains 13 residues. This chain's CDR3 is CASRTDSNQPQHF. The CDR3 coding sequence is TGTGCCAGCCGGACAGATAGCAATCAGCCCCAGCATTTT.

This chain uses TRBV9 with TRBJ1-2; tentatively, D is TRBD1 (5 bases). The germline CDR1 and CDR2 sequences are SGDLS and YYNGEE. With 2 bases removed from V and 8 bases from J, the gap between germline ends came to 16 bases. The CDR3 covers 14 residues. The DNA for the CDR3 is TGTGCCAGCAGCGTTTCCGCCGGGACTTGGGGCTACACCTTC. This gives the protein CASSVSAGTWGYTF.

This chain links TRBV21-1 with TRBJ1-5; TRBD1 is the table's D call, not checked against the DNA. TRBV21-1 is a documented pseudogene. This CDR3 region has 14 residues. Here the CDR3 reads CASSKSGGNQPQHF. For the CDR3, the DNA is TGTGCCAGCAGCAAATCAGGGGGCAATCAGCCCCAGCATTTT.

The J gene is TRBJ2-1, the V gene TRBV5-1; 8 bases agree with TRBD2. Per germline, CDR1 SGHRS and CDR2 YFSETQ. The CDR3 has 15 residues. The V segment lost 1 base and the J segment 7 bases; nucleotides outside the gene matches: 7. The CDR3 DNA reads TGCGCCAGCAGCTTGCCCCAGCGGGGGCTAAATGAGCAGTTCTTC. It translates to CASSLPQRGLNEQFF.

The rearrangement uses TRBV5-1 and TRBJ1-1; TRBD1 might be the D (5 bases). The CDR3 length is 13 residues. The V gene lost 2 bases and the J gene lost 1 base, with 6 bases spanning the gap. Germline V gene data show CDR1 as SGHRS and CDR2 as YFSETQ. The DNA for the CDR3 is TGCGCCAGCAGCTTAGGGACGAACACTGAAGCTTTCTTT. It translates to CASSLGTNTEAFF. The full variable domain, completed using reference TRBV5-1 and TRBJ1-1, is KAGVTQTPRYLIKTRGQQVTLSCSPISGHRSVSWYQQTPGQGLQFLFEYFSETQRNKGNFPGRFSGRQFSNSRSEMNVSTLELGDSALYLCASSLGTNTEAFFGQGTRLTVV.

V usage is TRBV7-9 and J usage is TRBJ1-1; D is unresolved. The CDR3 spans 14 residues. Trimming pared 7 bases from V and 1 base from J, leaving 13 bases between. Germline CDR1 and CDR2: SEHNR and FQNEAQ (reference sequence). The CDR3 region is CASTVRKQNTEAFF. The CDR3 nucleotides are TGTGCCAGCACGGTCCGCAAACAGAACACTGAAGCTTTCTTT.

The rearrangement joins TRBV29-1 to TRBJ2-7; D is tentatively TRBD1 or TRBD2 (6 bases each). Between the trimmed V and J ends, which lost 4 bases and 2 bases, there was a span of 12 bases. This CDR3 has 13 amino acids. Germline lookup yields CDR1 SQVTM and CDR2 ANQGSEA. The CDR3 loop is CSVGIGGTYEQYF. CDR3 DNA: TGCAGCGTTGGGATAGGGGGGACCTACGAGCAGTACTTC.

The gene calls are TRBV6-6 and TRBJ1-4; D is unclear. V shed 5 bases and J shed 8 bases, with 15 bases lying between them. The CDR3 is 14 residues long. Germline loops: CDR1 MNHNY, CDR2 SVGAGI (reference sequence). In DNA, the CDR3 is TGTGCCAGCAGTCGGTCAGTTACCTCCGAAAAACTGTTTTTT. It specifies CASSRSVTSEKLFF.

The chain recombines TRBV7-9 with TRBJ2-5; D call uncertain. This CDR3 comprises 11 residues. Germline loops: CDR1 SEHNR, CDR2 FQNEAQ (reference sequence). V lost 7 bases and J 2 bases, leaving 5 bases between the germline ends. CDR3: CASTGQETQYF. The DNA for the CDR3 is TGTGCCAGCACCGGGCAAGAGACCCAGTACTTC. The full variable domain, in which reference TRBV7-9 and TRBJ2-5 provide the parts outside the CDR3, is DTGVSQNPRHKITKRGQNVTFRCDPISEHNRLYWYRQTLGQGPEFLTYFQNEAQLEKSRLLSDRFSAERPKGSFSTLEIQRTEQGDSAMYLCASTGQETQYFGPGTRLLVL.